This TCR beta chain comes out of a study of blood T cell repertoires in COVID-19. The overall study: The analysed material was cDNA or gDNA that came from T cells, B-cell-depleted T cells, or PBMCs.

The protocol was immunoSEQ multiplex PCR, while the TCRdb copy is restricted to in-frame clones and leaves out a portion. The repertoire has a few hundred thousand clones, roughly nine tenths of them found once; the top ten carry approximately 8%. Participants, about 18 to 90 years old, spanned fewer than 30 US areas. Trimming took 5 bases from V and 4 from J; bases not matched to a gene: 8. In germline, CDR1 is LNHDA, CDR2 SQIVND (reference sequence). CDR3 size: 16 residues. The sequencing sample was made of PBMCs or T cells enriched from blood (not recorded which). The chain has TRBV19 and TRBJ2-1; 10 nucleotides agree with TRBD2. The sequence was obtained from a woman aged 55-69 years who had recovered from COVID-19. CDR3 loop: CASSSQSGGVYNEQFF. Written as DNA, the CDR3 is TGTGCCAGTAGTTCACAAAGCGGGGGGGTTTACAATGAGCAGTTCTTC.